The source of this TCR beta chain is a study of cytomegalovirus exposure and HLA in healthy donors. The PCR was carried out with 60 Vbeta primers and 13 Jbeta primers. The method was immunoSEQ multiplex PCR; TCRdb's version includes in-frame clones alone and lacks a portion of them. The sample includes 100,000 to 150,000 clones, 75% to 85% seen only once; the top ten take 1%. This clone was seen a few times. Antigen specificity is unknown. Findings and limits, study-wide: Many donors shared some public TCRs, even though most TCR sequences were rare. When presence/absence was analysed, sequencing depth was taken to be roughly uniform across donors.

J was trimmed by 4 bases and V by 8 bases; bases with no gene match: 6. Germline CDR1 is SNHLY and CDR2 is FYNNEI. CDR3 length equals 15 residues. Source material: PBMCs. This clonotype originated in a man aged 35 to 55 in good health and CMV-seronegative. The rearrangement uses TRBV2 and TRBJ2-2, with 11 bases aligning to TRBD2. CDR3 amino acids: CASGGLAGSTGELFF. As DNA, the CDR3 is TGTGCCAGCGGAGGACTAGCGGGCTCCACCGGGGAGCTGTTTTTT.